A single sample gave rise to the 10 T cell receptor beta chains below, sequenced in a study of blood T cells in healthy people across ages. A second 7 to 11 cycle PCR used barcoded and J-beta primers. In TCRdb, the 5' RACE reads were re-called with MiXCR into one record per CDR3 protein. The data show under 800,000 distinct CDR3 sequences, about 21% seen once. Sequenced input: blood. The receptors come from a man between 65 and 80 years old in good health.

This clonotype has a handful of counts. V is TRBV7-2 and J is TRBJ2-3; 8 positions match TRBD2. CDR1 and CDR2 from the germline V gene are SGHTA and FQGNSA. The V segment lost 0 bases and the J segment 0 bases; nucleotides outside the gene matches: 2. This CDR3 has 16 residues. The CDR3 is CASSLASGASTDTQYF. The CDR3, as DNA: TGTGCCAGCAGCTTAGCTAGCGGGGCTAGCACAGATACGCAGTATTTT.

The genes are TRBV24-1 and TRBJ2-2; D call uncertain. V was clipped by 7 bases and J by 5 bases, with 7 bases between them. Germline V lookup: CDR1 KGHDR, CDR2 SFDVKD. The CDR3 sequence is 12 residues long. The CDR3 nucleotides are TGTGCCACCAGGACACAAACCGGGGAGCTGTTTTTT. This codes for CATRTQTGELFF.

Remarks on this clonotype: A read error may produce the germline difference seen at one junction end. This chain links TRBV9 with TRBJ2-5; a possible D gene is TRBD2 (6 bases). The V gene's germline CDR1 is SGDLS and CDR2 YYNGEE. The CDR3 consists of 15 residues. DNA of the CDR3: TGTGCCAGCAGCGTAGACGCGGGAAGGGCAAATGAGCAATTCTTC. Its translation: CASSVDAGRANEQFF. The entire variable domain, with the rest obtained from reference TRBV9 and TRBJ2-5, is as follows: DSGVTQTPKHLITATGQRVTLRCSPRSGDLSVYWYQQSLDQGLQFLIQYYNGEERAKGNILERFSAQQFPDLHSELNLSSLELGDSALYFCASSVDAGRANEQFFGPGTRLLVL.

A few counts support this clonotype. The chain uses TRBV15 and TRBJ2-5, with D maybe TRBD2 (6 bases). With the DNA end fitting TRBJ2-7 better, the J assignment may be wrong. The CDR3 spans 14 residues. Germline V CDR1 and CDR2: LNHNV, YYDKDF (reference sequence). The CDR3 region is CATSRGLEAYEQYF. The DNA of the CDR3 is TGTGCCACCAGCAGAGGACTAGAGGCCTACGAGCAGTACTTC.

Notes on this clonotype: A much larger clone lies a single base off, so this may be a read error. This chain links TRBV4-3 with TRBJ2-2; either TRBD1 or TRBD2 may supply D (7 bases each). Germline V gives CDR1 LGHNA, CDR2 YSLEER. This CDR3 is built from 15 residues. The V end lost 4 bases, the J end lost 3 bases, and 12 bases lay between the germline ends. The CDR3 sequence: CASSPAGGDTGELFF. CDR3 sequence (DNA): TGCGCCAGCAGCCCCGCAGGGGGGGACACCGGGGAGCTGTTTTTT.

This clonotype was counted between two and nine times. The rearrangement uses TRBV29-1 and TRBJ2-5; 9 bases fit TRBD1. The CDR3 runs 14 residues. Per the germline V gene, CDR1 is SQVTM and CDR2 is ANQGSEA. The V and J ends lost 6 bases and 1 base, in that order; junction bases with no gene match: 6. This chain's CDR3 is CSVLGTGFQETQYF. CDR3 sequence (DNA): TGCAGCGTCCTCGGGACAGGGTTCCAAGAGACCCAGTACTTC.

As for this clonotype: Its ends do not fully match the called genes, so a read error is possible. This chain links TRBV5-1 with TRBJ2-7; tentative D call: TRBD2 (6 bases). Germline-derived CDR1 and CDR2 are SGHRS and YFSETQ. The CDR3 is made up of 14 amino acids. CDR3 nucleotide sequence: TGCGCCACCAGCTTCGATAGCGGAGCCTACGAGCAGTACTTC. As protein: CATSFDSGAYEQYF.

A few counts support this clonotype. The chain couples TRBV13 to TRBJ2-7, with a weak D call TRBD2 (5 bases). Trimming shortened V by 1 base and J by 2 bases, and 12 bases separated the two germline ends. Germline assignment: CDR1 PRHDT and CDR2 FYEKMQ (reference sequence). CDR3 length: 15 residues. In nucleotides, the CDR3 is TGTGCCAGCAGCTTAGCCCCTCGGGGAACCTACGAGCAGTACTTC. Its protein product is CASSLAPRGTYEQYF.

This chain links TRBV3-1 with TRBJ1-2, with D uncertain. Germline V CDR1 and CDR2: LGHDT, YNNKEL (reference sequence). The CDR3 is 13 residues long. Trimming removed 4 bases at V and 1 base at J, with 7 bases between. The CDR3 sequence: CASSRIRNYGYTF. Here the CDR3 DNA reads TGTGCCAGCAGCCGTATCCGTAACTATGGCTACACCTTC.

This clonotype showed up many times. The gene calls are TRBV9 and TRBJ1-4, with D perhaps TRBD1 (5 bases). The CDR3 length is 14 residues. V was pared by 4 bases and J by 7 bases, with 14 bases between. CDR1 is SGDLS, CDR2 YYNGEE, per germline. DNA of the CDR3: TGTGCCAGCAGCCCCAAAGGGGCCGCTGAAAAACTGTTTTTT. It specifies CASSPKGAAEKLFF.